Given below is one TCR beta chain in context. Its antigen is currently unknown. This entry comes from a study of blood T cells in healthy people across ages. A second about 7 to 11 cycle PCR used barcoded and J-beta primers. Each CDR3 protein gets one entry after TCRdb re-called the 5' RACE reads with MiXCR. This sample yields about 1,000,000 distinct CDR3 sequences, of which less than 50% are seen a single time; 18% belongs to the top ten. Study-wide results and caveats: Because donor CMV status was unknown, expanded clonotype changes were possibly confounded.

The V gene lost 4 bases and the J gene lost 6 bases, with 7 bases spanning the gap. The germline CDR1 and CDR2 sequences are SGHRS and YFSETQ. The length of the CDR3 is 12 residues. The chain joins TRBV5-1 to TRBJ2-2; D unresolved. The source material was blood. The TCR comes from a woman aged 55-75 years in good health. The CDR3 here is CASSHFPGELFF. The DNA of the CDR3 is TGCGCCAGCAGCCATTTTCCCGGGGAGCTGTTTTTT. The full variable domain, rest sourced from reference TRBV5-1 and TRBJ2-2, is KAGVTQTPRYLIKTRGQQVTLSCSPISGHRSVSWYQQTPGQGLQFLFEYFSETQRNKGNFPGRFSGRQFSNSRSEMNVSTLELGDSALYLCASSHFPGELFFGEGSRLTVL.